Listed here are 3 T cell receptor beta chains from one sample, sequenced in a study of metastatic and nonmetastatic thyroid tumors. Every patient was untreated before thyroid surgery. With MiXCR, TCRdb called clones anew from the PCR reads. The table lists some 8,000 clones, around 25% of them singletons. The sample comprised tumor tissue. All receptors come from a female donor with papillary thyroid cancer or a benign thyroid nodule (not recorded which). Some clones in this sample may be carry-over from other donors' samples.

The rearrangement uses TRBV28 and TRBJ2-5; D not resolved. This CDR3 is built from 14 residues. V lost 4 bases, J lost 7 bases, and 16 bases lay in between. Germline lookup yields CDR1 MDHEN and CDR2 SYDVKM. The CDR3 reads CASSSAGVKGTQYF. The CDR3 nucleotides read TGTGCCAGCAGTTCTGCAGGTGTCAAAGGGACCCAGTACTTC.

By share of the sample, this clone is medium-sized. V usage is TRBV24-1 and J usage is TRBJ2-1, with unresolved D. This CDR3 has 14 amino acids. V lost 4 bases and J lost 3, with 9 bases in between. The germline V gene encodes CDR1 KGHDR and CDR2 SFDVKD. CDR3 sequence reads: CATSELDGYNEQFF. In DNA form, the CDR3 reads TGTGCCACCAGTGAGTTGGACGGCTACAATGAGCAGTTCTTC.

The CDR3 nucleotides read TGTGCCAGCAGCCCTAGCGGGAGGGACATAGATACGCAGTATTTT. Amino acids: CASSPSGRDIDTQYF. The chain couples TRBV5-4 to TRBJ2-3; 12 positions agree with TRBD2. In germline, CDR1 is SGHNT, CDR2 YYREEE (reference sequence). V trimming: 4 bases; J trimming: 5 bases; junction bases outside the gene matches: 5. The CDR3 is 15 amino acids.